This TCR beta chain is drawn from a study of cytomegalovirus exposure and HLA in healthy donors. Regarding the study as a whole: It was assumed in the presence/absence analyses that sequencing depth was roughly uniform across donors. Published work reported that the classifier diagnosed cytomegalovirus status with high specificity and sensitivity. It was confirmed in vitro that a few of the CMV-associated chains were specific for CMV antigens.

To note about this clone: Its antigen is currently unknown.

Researchers ran the PCR with 60 Vbeta and 13 Jbeta primers. Per the study methods: Later reanalysis found 70 million to 95 million unique TCR beta chains, 10 million to 14 million of them shared. Here immunoSEQ multiplex PCR was the method, and the copy in TCRdb shows in-frame clones only, minus some. The DNA gave D and trimming, while V, J and clone size come from that table. Here the sample spans roughly 120,000 clones, around 80% being singletons. This receptor was obtained from a man aged 50 to 59 in good health and CMV-seronegative. The sample taken for sequencing was PBMCs.

The CDR3 nucleotides read TGTGCCAGCAGCTTAGTTCGCCAGGGCGGCGCTTTCTTT. As protein: CASSLVRQGGAFF. The V call is TRBV11-2, the J call TRBJ1-1; TRBD1 is a possible D gene (5 bases). Germline CDR1 and CDR2: SGHAT and FQNNGV. Trimming stripped 1 base from V and 11 bases from J, with 14 bases between. This CDR3 spans 13 amino acids. Combining the CDR3 with reference TRBV11-2 and TRBJ1-1 gives the whole variable domain EAGVAQSPRYKIIEKRQSVAFWCNPISGHATLYWYQQILGQGPKLLIQFQNNGVVDDSQLPKDRFSAERLKGVDSTLKIQPAKLEDSAVYLCASSLVRQGGAFFGQGTRLTVV.